One sample yielded the 18 T cell receptor beta chains listed below, sequenced in a study of blood T cells in healthy people across ages (dated by TCRdb to the mid-2010s). Libraries came from 5' RACE. Sequenced using an Illumina HiSeq 2500. A second PCR of roughly 6 to 11 cycles was run with a J-beta primer mix and a sample-barcoded 5' primer. TCRdb cleaned the public reads at Q25 with fastp, built clones with MiXCR and kept in-frame beta chains. Entries are consolidated by CDR3 protein sequence, retaining the most common genes and DNA. This sample gives roughly 1,300,000 distinct CDR3 sequences in total; approximately 63% of them show up just once. The ten most abundant clones make up 6.7% of the sample. Sequenced material: blood. These receptors came from a man aged 18 to 30 in good health.

CDR3 protein: CASSVDQIDEQYF. CDR3 in DNA: TGTGCCAGCAGCGTAGACCAGATTGACGAGCAGTACTTC. This chain uses TRBV9 with TRBJ2-4, with D hard to call. The J call may not be correct, given that the DNA end is closer to TRBJ2-7. The CDR3 length is 13 residues. CDR1 and CDR2 from the germline V gene are SGDLS and YYNGEE.

The chain is built from TRBV7-7 and TRBJ2-3; 9 bases are a match to TRBD2. V was clipped by 5 bases and J by 3 bases; unmatched bases: 6. Germline-derived CDR1 and CDR2 are SSHAT and FNYEAQ (reference sequence). The CDR3 length is 15 residues. The CDR3 DNA sequence: TGTGCCAGCAGCCCGGGTAGCGGGAGTACAGATACGCAGTATTTT. As protein: CASSPGSGSTDTQYF.

The rearrangement joins TRBV2 to TRBJ1-2; D might be TRBD1 (5 bases). Trimming stripped 6 bases from V and 7 bases from J, with 12 bases between. CDR1 and CDR2 from the germline V gene are SNHLY and FYNNEI. This CDR3 has 12 amino acids. CDR3 nucleotide sequence: TGTGCCAGCAGGGATGAGGGGCGTGGCTACACCTTC. It yields the protein CASRDEGRGYTF.

The rearrangement links TRBV4-3 to TRBJ2-5; the match to TRBD2 covers 8 bases. Germline CDR1 LGHNA, CDR2 YSLEER. V dropped 0 bases and J dropped 2; count of bases not matched to a gene: 8. The CDR3 is 17 amino acids. The CDR3 here is CASSQDWVTGGQETQYF. The CDR3 region has the DNA TGCGCCAGCAGCCAAGATTGGGTAACGGGGGGGCAAGAGACCCAGTACTTC.

The genes are TRBV24-1 and TRBJ2-5, with 7 bases identical to TRBD2. The V segment lost 9 bases and the J segment 1 base; nucleotides outside the gene matches: 4. This CDR3 spans 13 amino acids. The germline CDR1 and CDR2 sequences are KGHDR and SFDVKD. CDR3 DNA: TGTGCCACCGGCTCGGGGGGCCAAGAGACCCAGTACTTC. Its translation: CATGSGGQETQYF.

This clonotype was seen a handful of times. The J gene is TRBJ1-1, the V gene TRBV6-6, with D perhaps TRBD1 (5 bases). Germline-derived CDR1 and CDR2 are MNHNY and SVGAGI (reference sequence). CDR3 size: 15 residues. The V gene lost 4 bases and the J gene lost 1 base, with 13 bases spanning the gap. The CDR3 is CASSSSGTANTEAFF. In DNA, the CDR3 is TGTGCCAGCAGTTCGTCCGGGACGGCGAACACTGAAGCTTTCTTT.

This clonotype has at least ten counts. This sequence joins TRBV29-1 and TRBJ2-5; possible D gene TRBD1, 5 bases. V was pared by 2 bases and J by 5 bases, with 18 bases between. Germline CDR1 SQVTM, CDR2 ANQGSEA. The CDR3 has 15 residues. CDR3 DNA: TGCAGCGTTGAAAGGGTGGTGGGGCTTGGGGAGACCCAGTACTTC. Residues: CSVERVVGLGETQYF.

J is TRBJ1-4 and V is TRBV11-2; D gene unclear. Germline CDR1 and CDR2: SGHAT and FQNNGV. The CDR3 runs 16 residues. Trimming cost V 3 bases and J 4 bases, with 15 bases left between them. The CDR3 DNA reads as TGTGCCAGCAGCTTGGGGAAGCAGAGCTTTAATGAAAAACTGTTTTTT. Protein: CASSLGKQSFNEKLFF.

The chain has TRBV7-9 and TRBJ1-6; D call uncertain. The CDR3 contains 17 residues. Trimming took 1 base from V and 6 from J, leaving 16 bases between them. The germline V gene has CDR1 SEHNR and CDR2 FQNEAQ (reference sequence). CDR3 sequence reads: CASSLGDPPGGNSPLHF. CDR3 coding DNA: TGTGCCAGCAGCTTAGGTGACCCTCCAGGAGGTAATTCACCCCTCCACTTT.

This clonotype was detected only once. The chain joins TRBV29-1 to TRBJ1-1, with 8 bases fitting TRBD1. Germline V CDR1 and CDR2: SQVTM, ANQGSEA. Germline trimming cut 7 bases from V and 1 base from J; bases unmatched to any gene: 5. This CDR3 comprises 13 residues. CDR3: CSGVTGGNTEAFF. CDR3 DNA: TGCAGCGGGGTCACAGGGGGGAACACTGAAGCTTTCTTT.

The chain recombines TRBV20-1 with TRBJ1-6; 7 positions agree with TRBD1. The ends lost 4 bases at V and 8 bases at J; junction bases unmatched: 5. The CDR3 covers 13 residues. Germline V lookup: CDR1 DFQATT, CDR2 SNEGSKA (reference sequence). CDR3 protein: CSAKAGGDSPLHF. The CDR3, as DNA: TGCAGTGCTAAAGCAGGGGGGGATTCACCCCTCCACTTT.

The rearrangement links TRBV4-1 to TRBJ2-2, with a tentative D call TRBD2 (5 bases). There are 16 residues in the CDR3. CDR1 is MGHRA and CDR2 is YSYEKL in the germline V gene. Trimming shortened V by 2 bases and J by 3 bases, and 13 bases separated the two germline ends. The CDR3, as DNA: TGCGCCAGCAGCCAAACGGGGTTGCTTGACACCGGGGAGCTGTTTTTT. Its protein is CASSQTGLLDTGELFF.

This clonotype was seen a few times. This chain links TRBV20-1 with TRBJ2-1; 16 nucleotides match TRBD2. This CDR3 spans 18 amino acids. Trimming removed 4 bases from V and 4 bases from J; junction bases left unmatched: 10. Germline CDR1 and CDR2: DFQATT and SNEGSKA (reference sequence). CDR3 DNA: TGCAGTGCTACCCCCATCCCGGGACTAGCGGGGGGGTACAATGAGCAGTTCTTC. Residues: CSATPIPGLAGGYNEQFF.

This chain uses TRBV6-1 with TRBJ1-5, with D uncertain. The CDR3 is 12 residues long. Trimming shortened V by 6 bases and J by 2 bases, and 5 bases separated the two germline ends. Germline CDR1 is MNHNS and CDR2 is SASEGT. As DNA, the CDR3 is TGTGCCAGCAGGCAGGGCAATCAGCCCCAGCATTTT. This translates into CASRQGNQPQHF.

This clonotype was counted between two and nine times. The chain joins TRBV7-2 to TRBJ2-3; D is perhaps TRBD1 (5 bases). Trimming took off 4 bases at V and 1 base at J, with 12 bases between the two ends. The CDR3 runs 15 residues. Per germline, CDR1 SGHTA and CDR2 FQGNSA. CDR3 protein: CASSSTGAGTDTQYF. In DNA form, the CDR3 reads TGTGCCAGCAGCTCCACAGGAGCTGGCACAGATACGCAGTATTTT.

The chain recombines TRBV11-1 with TRBJ2-5; no reliable D call. The germline gives CDR1 SGHAT, CDR2 FQDESV (reference sequence). CDR3 length: 14 amino acids. Trimming took off 4 bases at V and 11 bases at J, with 20 bases between the two ends. CDR3 protein: CASSSFGPYNEQYF. CDR3 nucleotide sequence: TGTGCCAGCAGCTCCTTTGGACCCTACAATGAGCAGTACTTC.

This clonotype has just one count. The rearrangement joins TRBV20-1 to TRBJ2-7; D might be TRBD2 (6 bases). The V and J ends lost 2 bases and 5 bases respectively, with 19 bases between them. This CDR3 spans 15 amino acids. Looked up from germline, CDR1 is DFQATT and CDR2 is SNEGSKA (reference sequence). CDR3 nucleotides: TGCAGTGCTAGAAGCACTAGCAACCACGGGGACGAGCAGTACTTC. This translates into CSARSTSNHGDEQYF.

This chain links TRBV20-1 with TRBJ2-7; tentatively, D is TRBD2 (5 bases). The CDR3 contains 16 residues. CDR1 and CDR2 (germline): DFQATT, SNEGSKA (reference sequence). Trimming took off 5 bases at V and 0 bases at J, with 20 bases between the two ends. The DNA for the CDR3 is TGCAGTGCTGGCGAAGAGGGAAAGGGAAGCTCCTACGAGCAGTACTTC. This encodes CSAGEEGKGSSYEQYF.